A selection of T cell receptor beta chains follows, all from one sample in a study of cytomegalovirus exposure and HLA in healthy donors. The protocol was immunoSEQ multiplex PCR, while the TCRdb copy is restricted to in-frame clones and leaves out a portion. The sample yields about 160,000 clones, about four fifths seen once. The material sequenced was PBMCs. The receptors stem from a man aged 25 to 40 in good health and CMV-seronegative. CDR3s include the opening cysteine and the closing phenylalanine or tryptophan. The D gene is left open where the match is weak. For some rows the clone size is stated as once, few or many, or as a class when expanded; others skip it.

CDR3 DNA: TGTGCCAGCACAGGCGATAGCAATCAGCCCCAGCATTTT; CDR3 protein: CASTGDSNQPQHF; V gene: TRBV2; D gene: .; clone size: .; CDR3 length: 13; J gene: TRBJ1-5
CDR3 DNA: TGTGCCAGCAGTCCCCGACAGGGTCGCACTGAAGCTTTCTTT; CDR3 protein: CASSPRQGRTEAFF; V gene: TRBV27; D gene: TRBD1; clone size: .; CDR3 length: 14; J gene: TRBJ1-1
CDR3 DNA: TGTGCTAGCAGCTTAAACAGCAGGGGTAACCAAGAGACCCAGTACTTC; CDR3 protein: CASSLNSRGNQETQYF; V gene: TRBV7-7; D gene: .; clone size: .; CDR3 length: 16; J gene: TRBJ2-5
CDR3 DNA: TGTGCCTGGATGGACAGGACGACGGGCATTTATGGCTACACCTTC; CDR3 protein: CAWMDRTTGIYGYTF; V gene: TRBV30; D gene: TRBD1; clone size: .; CDR3 length: 15; J gene: TRBJ1-2
CDR3 DNA: TGTGCCAGCATGGGGCTAGCGGGAGATTCGCCGTACTTC; CDR3 protein: CASMGLAGDSPYF; V gene: TRBV7-9; D gene: TRBD2; clone size: .; CDR3 length: 13; J gene: TRBJ2-7
CDR3 DNA: TGCGCCAGCAGCTGGGACAGGAGGGGGGGCGAGCAGTACTTC; CDR3 protein: CASSWDRRGGEQYF; V gene: TRBV5-1; D gene: .; clone size: .; CDR3 length: 14; J gene: TRBJ2-7
CDR3 DNA: TGTGCCAGTAGTCTCCGGGATACGCAGTATTTT; CDR3 protein: CASSLRDTQYF; V gene: TRBV19; D gene: .; clone size: .; CDR3 length: 11; J gene: TRBJ2-3
CDR3 DNA: TGTGCCAGCAGCTTAGCGTTGAAGGCTAGCGGGGGGGCAAGGCAGACCCAGTACTTC; CDR3 protein: CASSLALKASGGARQTQYF; V gene: TRBV7-8; D gene: TRBD2; clone size: .; CDR3 length: 19; J gene: TRBJ2-5
CDR3 DNA: TGTGCCAGCAGTCAAGGGGCTGAGCAGTTCTTC; CDR3 protein: CASSQGAEQFF; V gene: TRBV11-2; D gene: .; clone size: .; CDR3 length: 11; J gene: TRBJ2-1
CDR3 DNA: TGTGCCAGCTCCCCCGGACAGATTGCAACTAATGAAAAACTGTTTTTT; CDR3 protein: CASSPGQIATNEKLFF; V gene: TRBV18; D gene: .; clone size: .; CDR3 length: 16; J gene: TRBJ1-4
CDR3 DNA: TGCAGCGTTGCAGGGCTAGCGGGGGGGCTCGGCACAGATACGCAGTATTTT; CDR3 protein: CSVAGLAGGLGTDTQYF; V gene: TRBV29-1; D gene: TRBD2; clone size: once; CDR3 length: 17; J gene: TRBJ2-3
CDR3 DNA: TGTGCCAGCAGCCCCACAGTCTCCTACGAGCAGTACTTC; CDR3 protein: CASSPTVSYEQYF; V gene: TRBV7-9; D gene: .; clone size: .; CDR3 length: 13; J gene: TRBJ2-7
CDR3 DNA: TGCGCCAGCAGCTTAGGACTAGCGGGAGGCTACCAAGAGACCCAGTACTTC; CDR3 protein: CASSLGLAGGYQETQYF; V gene: TRBV5-1; D gene: TRBD2; clone size: once; CDR3 length: 17; J gene: TRBJ2-5
CDR3 DNA: TGCGCCAGCAGCCAAGTAAGGACTAGCGGGAGGGCAACCAGCACAGATACGCAGTATTTT; CDR3 protein: CASSQVRTSGRATSTDTQYF; V gene: TRBV4-3; D gene: TRBD2; clone size: .; CDR3 length: 20; J gene: TRBJ2-3
CDR3 DNA: TGTGCCAGCAGTGACTCTAGGACAGGGGACCCAGATACGCAGTATTTT; CDR3 protein: CASSDSRTGDPDTQYF; V gene: TRBV6-4; D gene: TRBD1; clone size: once; CDR3 length: 16; J gene: TRBJ2-3
CDR3 DNA: TGCGCCAGCGGCACTAGCGGGGGCCGGAGCTCCTACAATGAGCAGTTCTTC; CDR3 protein: CASGTSGGRSSYNEQFF; V gene: TRBV5-1; D gene: TRBD2; clone size: .; CDR3 length: 17; J gene: TRBJ2-1
CDR3 DNA: TGTGCCAGCAGCGTAGCTGGACAGGGGGACCCTTCGGACACTGAAGCTTTCTTT; CDR3 protein: CASSVAGQGDPSDTEAFF; V gene: TRBV9; D gene: TRBD1; clone size: .; CDR3 length: 18; J gene: TRBJ1-1
CDR3 DNA: TGTGCCAGCAGTCCCGGGACAAATGAGCAGTTCTTC; CDR3 protein: CASSPGTNEQFF; V gene: TRBV27; D gene: .; clone size: .; CDR3 length: 12; J gene: TRBJ2-1
CDR3 DNA: TGTGCCAGCAGTTCCCCCAGAGGTATTCACAACACTGAAGCTTTCTTT; CDR3 protein: CASSSPRGIHNTEAFF; V gene: TRBV28; D gene: .; clone size: .; CDR3 length: 16; J gene: TRBJ1-1
CDR3 DNA: TGTGCCAGCAGCTTAGAGGGACAGGTTAATTCACCCCTCCACTTT; CDR3 protein: CASSLEGQVNSPLHF; V gene: TRBV7-9; D gene: TRBD1; clone size: once; CDR3 length: 15; J gene: TRBJ1-6
CDR3 DNA: TGTGTTCCTAGAGGCTACACCTTC; CDR3 protein: CVPRGYTF; V gene: TRBV6-4; D gene: .; clone size: .; CDR3 length: 8; J gene: TRBJ1-2
CDR3 DNA: TGCGCCAGCAGCCACCGGGAGGGCACAGATACGCAGTATTTT; CDR3 protein: CASSHREGTDTQYF; V gene: TRBV4-1; D gene: TRBD2; clone size: .; CDR3 length: 14; J gene: TRBJ2-3
CDR3 DNA: TGTGCCATCATGGCGGAAGACTACGAGCAGTACTTC; CDR3 protein: CAIMAEDYEQYF; V gene: TRBV10-3; D gene: .; clone size: .; CDR3 length: 12; J gene: TRBJ2-7
CDR3 DNA: TGTGCCTGGAGGGACAGGAAACGGGTCACAGATACGCAGTATTTT; CDR3 protein: CAWRDRKRVTDTQYF; V gene: TRBV30; D gene: TRBD1; clone size: .; CDR3 length: 15; J gene: TRBJ2-3
CDR3 DNA: TGTGCCAGCAGCTTGAACAGGGGGGATCAGCCCCAGCATTTT; CDR3 protein: CASSLNRGDQPQHF; V gene: TRBV7-9; D gene: TRBD1; clone size: .; CDR3 length: 14; J gene: TRBJ1-5